The 22 T cell receptor beta chains listed next were all sequenced from one sample in a study of T cells in Graves' hyperthyroidism and ophthalmopathy. From RNA transcripts, TCR beta CDR3 regions were amplified. The HTBI primer set was used in a first-round RT-PCR of the TCR CDR3. Each CDR3 protein gets one entry after TCRdb re-called the multiplex PCR reads with MiXCR. Of 500,000 to 600,000 distinct CDR3 sequences in the sample, approximately 15% are singletons; the top ten hold 18%. The sample consisted of blood. These receptors came from a woman in her late teens or twenties with Graves' hyperthyroidism.

The J gene is TRBJ2-1, the V gene TRBV4-2; D assignment may be TRBD1 or TRBD2 (5 bases each). Per germline, CDR1 LGHNA and CDR2 YNFKEQ. V dropped 2 bases and J dropped 0 bases, with 14 bases sitting between them. The CDR3 covers 17 residues. This CDR3 reads CASSQTMGESSYNEQFF. In nucleotides, the CDR3 is TGTGCCAGCAGCCAAACCATGGGGGAGAGCTCCTACAATGAGCAGTTCTTC.

This clonotype was detected only once. The rearrangement uses TRBV7-9 and TRBJ1-4; D unresolved. The germline gives CDR1 SEHNR, CDR2 FQNEAQ (reference sequence). The CDR3 spans 12 residues. V lost 5 bases and J 8 bases, leaving 9 bases between the germline ends. The CDR3 sequence is CASSLRQEKLFF. Written as DNA, the CDR3 is TGTGCCAGCAGCCTGAGACAAGAAAAACTGTTTTTT. The full variable domain, its missing parts supplied by reference TRBV7-9 and TRBJ1-4, is DTGVSQNPRHKITKRGQNVTFRCDPISEHNRLYWYRQTLGQGPEFLTYFQNEAQLEKSRLLSDRFSAERPKGSFSTLEIQRTEQGDSAMYLCASSLRQEKLFFGSGTQLSVL.

The table lists this clonotype with many counts. The chain uses TRBV12-3 or TRBV12-4 and TRBJ1-1; 7 nucleotides line up with TRBD1. With V trimmed by 7 bases and J by 1 base, 9 bases remained unmatched. This CDR3 spans 15 amino acids. The CDR3 DNA reads TGTGCCAGCACCTACAGGGGTGCTCAGAACACTGAAGCTTTCTTT. It specifies CASTYRGAQNTEAFF.

The chain joins TRBV27 to TRBJ2-3; 9 nucleotides agree with TRBD1. In germline, CDR1 is MNHEY, CDR2 SMNVEV (reference sequence). CDR3 length equals 15 residues. V was clipped by 5 bases and J by 2 bases; unmatched bases: 5. Here the CDR3 reads CASSRDRVSTDTQYF. CDR3 bases: TGTGCCAGCAGTCGGGACAGGGTTTCCACAGATACGCAGTATTTT.

This clonotype was seen repeatedly, ten times or more. The chain employs TRBV20-1 and TRBJ2-1; D remains unclear. This CDR3 contains 10 residues. V shed 6 bases and J shed 5 bases, with 5 bases lying between them. CDR1 is DFQATT and CDR2 is SNEGSKA in the germline V gene (reference sequence). The CDR3 protein is CSAEHNEQFF. The CDR3 DNA reads TGCAGTGCAGAACACAATGAGCAGTTCTTC.

This chain uses TRBV15 with TRBJ1-1; 12 nucleotides align to TRBD1. This CDR3 is built from 17 residues. The J segment lost 3 bases and the V segment lost 6 bases, leaving 11 bases of the junction unmatched. Per germline, CDR1 LNHNV and CDR2 YYDKDF (reference sequence). As DNA, the CDR3 is TGTGCCACCAGGGCCCCGGGACAGGGGGCCTCGGACACTGAAGCTTTCTTT. Translated, it gives CATRAPGQGASDTEAFF. Filled out from reference TRBV15 and TRBJ1-1, the complete variable domain reads DAMVIQNPRYQVTQFGKPVTLSCSQTLNHNVMYWYQQKSSQAPKLLFHYYDKDFNNEADTPDNFQSRRPNTSFCFLDIRSPGLGDTAMYLCATRAPGQGASDTEAFFGQGTRLTVV.

The sample holds a few counts of this clonotype. The chain couples TRBV18 to TRBJ2-3, with D perhaps TRBD1 or TRBD2 (6 bases each). Trimming pared 2 bases from V and 4 bases from J, leaving 13 bases between. The germline CDR1 and CDR2 sequences are KGHSH and LQKENI. This CDR3 is 15 amino acids long. The CDR3 sequence: CASSPTGAWADTQYF. CDR3 in DNA: TGTGCCAGCTCACCAACGGGGGCTTGGGCAGATACGCAGTATTTT.

J is TRBJ2-3 and V is TRBV4-2; tentative D call: TRBD2 (5 bases). Germline V gene data show CDR1 as LGHNA and CDR2 as YNFKEQ. V gave up 0 bases and J gave up 1 base, with 11 bases separating them. The CDR3 has 16 residues. CDR3 coding DNA: TGTGCCAGCAGCCAAGAAAAGGCCGGGGGCACAGATACGCAGTATTTT. Its protein is CASSQEKAGGTDTQYF.

This clonotype has at least ten counts. The chain combines TRBV7-6 with TRBJ1-1; TRBD1 is a possible D gene (6 bases). Germline V gives CDR1 SGHVS, CDR2 FNYEAQ. V lost 3 bases and J lost 6, with 11 bases in between. This CDR3 is built from 13 residues. CDR3 coding DNA: TGTGCCAGCAGCTTGGCGGGGGCTGCTGAAGCTTTCTTT. Protein: CASSLAGAAEAFF.

This chain connects TRBV19 to TRBJ2-4; 14 bases match TRBD2. This CDR3 is 19 amino acids long. The V segment lost 5 bases and the J segment 6 bases; nucleotides outside the gene matches: 15. Germline V gene sequence: CDR1 LNHDA, CDR2 SQIVND (reference sequence). CDR3 protein: CASSVGGLAGATYGNIQYF. The DNA for the CDR3 is TGTGCCAGTAGTGTAGGGGGACTAGCGGGAGCTACATATGGAAACATTCAGTACTTC.

This clonotype has at least ten counts. The V and J genes are TRBV7-9 and TRBJ2-5, with D perhaps matching TRBD2 (6 bases). V was trimmed by 5 bases and J by 2 bases, leaving 15 bases between them. Germline V gene data show CDR1 as SEHNR and CDR2 as FQNEAQ (reference sequence). The CDR3 contains 15 residues. DNA for the CDR3: TGTGCCAGCAGCCCACGGCTGGAGGGGCAAGAGACCCAGTACTTC. Translated, it gives CASSPRLEGQETQYF.

This clonotype was seen repeatedly, ten times or more. This chain links TRBV18 with TRBJ1-2; D unresolved. The V end was cut by 3 bases, the J end by 4 bases, with 9 bases between. The CDR3 extends over 13 amino acids. From germline, CDR1 is KGHSH and CDR2 LQKENI. CDR3 in DNA: TGTGCCAGCTCACCGGACGGGATCTATGGCTACACCTTC. Translated: CASSPDGIYGYTF. Looking up the rest from reference TRBV18 and TRBJ1-2 gives the full variable domain: NAGVMQNPRHLVRRRGQEARLRCSPMKGHSHVYWYRQLPEEGLKFMVYLQKENIIDESGMPKERFSAEFPKEGPSILRIQQVVRGDSAAYFCASSPDGIYGYTFGSGTRLTVV.

This clonotype was seen ten or more times. V is TRBV7-2 and J is TRBJ2-7, with D possibly being TRBD2 (6 bases). V dropped 0 bases and J dropped 3 bases, with 6 bases sitting between them. This CDR3 is 13 amino acids long. The V gene's germline CDR1 is SGHTA and CDR2 FQGNSA. This CDR3 reads CASSLAAGYEQYF. CDR3 DNA: TGTGCCAGCAGCTTAGCAGCGGGCTACGAGCAGTACTTC.

This clonotype was recorded a few times. The chain employs TRBV10-3 and TRBJ1-1, with D hard to call. The CDR3 runs to 15 residues. The germline V gene encodes CDR1 ENHRY and CDR2 SYGVKD. V was pared by 2 bases and J by 1 base, with 11 bases between. This CDR3 reads CAISEDEGWNTEAFF. For the CDR3, the DNA is TGTGCCATCAGTGAGGACGAGGGCTGGAACACTGAAGCTTTCTTT.

This clonotype was seen repeatedly, ten times or more. This rearrangement joins TRBV18 to TRBJ1-1, with a possible D match to TRBD1 (6 bases). Between the trimmed V and J ends, which lost 5 bases and 5 bases, there was a span of 9 bases. The CDR3 is made up of 12 amino acids. Per germline, CDR1 KGHSH and CDR2 LQKENI. CDR3 coding DNA: TGTGCCAGCTCAGTAGGGGGAACTGAAGCTTTCTTT. This translates into CASSVGGTEAFF.

V and J are TRBV6-4 and TRBJ2-3; D unclear. This CDR3 is 13 amino acids long. V lost 3 bases and J lost 9, with 13 bases in between. Germline V gene data show CDR1 as MRHNA and CDR2 as SNTAGT. CDR3 region: CASSEGRSQTQYF. The CDR3 DNA reads TGTGCCAGCAGTGAAGGGCGTAGCCAGACGCAGTATTTT.

At least ten counts were recorded for this clonotype. The rearrangement joins TRBV3-1 to TRBJ2-4; possible D gene TRBD1, 5 bases. Germline V gene sequence: CDR1 LGHDT, CDR2 YNNKEL (reference sequence). Trimming took 2 bases from V and 6 from J, leaving 8 bases between them. The CDR3 has 13 amino acids. This chain's CDR3 is CASSQLGRNIQYF. The CDR3 nucleotides read TGTGCCAGCAGCCAATTGGGGCGAAACATTCAGTACTTC.

The table lists this clonotype with a few counts. The rearrangement uses TRBV12-5 and TRBJ2-7; 7 nucleotides line up with TRBD1. V was pared by 5 bases and J by 2 bases, with 18 bases of the junction left unmatched. In germline, CDR1 is LGHNT, CDR2 FRNRAP. This CDR3 has 18 amino acids. CDR3 coding DNA: TGTGCTAGTGGTCTTATCCTTGGTAACAGGGGTCTTCCCTACGAGCAGTACTTC. Translating it yields CASGLILGNRGLPYEQYF.

This clonotype has ten or more counts. This rearrangement joins TRBV29-1 to TRBJ2-7; tentative D call: TRBD1 (5 bases). This CDR3 has 14 residues. V lost 5 bases, J lost 3 bases, and 17 bases lay in between. The V gene's germline CDR1 is SQVTM and CDR2 ANQGSEA. The CDR3 DNA is TGCAGCGTTACTCAGGGTACCACTGACTACGAGCAGTACTTC. It encodes CSVTQGTTDYEQYF.

CDR3 sequence: CASSQDLGGGELFF. The CDR3 region has the DNA TGCGCCAGCAGCCAAGATTTGGGGGGAGGGGAGCTGTTTTTT. The rearrangement joins TRBV4-1 to TRBJ2-2; possibly TRBD2 for D (6 bases). This CDR3 contains 14 residues. V lost 0 bases to trimming and J lost 8 bases, with 10 bases between them. Germline V gives CDR1 MGHRA, CDR2 YSYEKL.

This clonotype showed up just a few times. This chain joins TRBV12-3 or TRBV12-4 and TRBJ2-3; 8 bases align to TRBD2. The CDR3 extends over 15 amino acids. Losses at the gene ends were 6 bases for V and 4 bases for J; bases not matched to a gene: 9. CDR3 bases: TGTGCCAGCAGATCAACTAGCGGCAGCGCAGATACGCAGTATTTT. Its translation: CASRSTSGSADTQYF.

This clonotype was seen a handful of times. CDR3 amino acids: CASSPKSRWGRDTEAFF. The DNA of the CDR3 is TGTGCCAGCAGCCCCAAATCTAGGTGGGGTAGAGACACTGAAGCTTTCTTT. The chain carries TRBV7-9 and TRBJ1-1, with D unresolved. This CDR3 has 17 residues. Trimming took 5 bases from V and 3 from J, leaving 22 bases between them. In germline, CDR1 is SEHNR, CDR2 FQNEAQ (reference sequence). Variable domain in full (rest from reference TRBV7-9 and TRBJ1-1): DTGVSQNPRHKITKRGQNVTFRCDPISEHNRLYWYRQTLGQGPEFLTYFQNEAQLEKSRLLSDRFSAERPKGSFSTLEIQRTEQGDSAMYLCASSPKSRWGRDTEAFFGQGTRLTVV.